The rows below give T cell receptor beta chains drawn from one sample of a study of OX40 agonist ivuxolimab in advanced cancers. The data were produced by immunoSEQ multiplex PCR, yet TCRdb's version contains in-frame clones alone and is incomplete. The repertoire holds more than 70,000 clones, with about 90% as singletons. The input for sequencing was CD4+ or CD8+ T cells sorted from blood, taken in a trial of the OX40 agonist ivuxolimab. Source of these receptors: an adult with an advanced solid tumor such as melanoma, head and neck, liver or kidney cancer. Both conserved end residues are part of each CDR3. D genes are given only for firm matches. Rows may omit the clone size; those that give it use once, few, many or a size class.

TRBJ2-1 TRBV9 TRBD2 NA CASSAQPDLAGVGNEQFF TGTGCCAGCAGCGCTCAACCCGATCTAGCGGGAGTTGGCAATGAGCAGTTCTTC
TRBJ2-1 TRBV10-2 TRBD2 NA CASRVGLAENNEQFF TGCGCCAGCAGAGTGGGACTAGCGGAGAACAATGAGCAGTTCTTC
TRBJ2-7 TRBV2 NA NA CASSKTTSGVFEQYF TGTGCCAGCAGTAAGACTACCTCCGGAGTATTCGAGCAGTACTTC
TRBJ2-7 TRBV5-1 NA NA CASSLRATRGEQYF TGCGCCAGCAGCTTGAGGGCGACGAGGGGCGAGCAGTACTTC
TRBJ1-2 TRBV29-1 NA NA CSVGGPNYGYTF TGCAGCGTTGGGGGACCCAACTATGGCTACACCTTC
TRBJ2-1 TRBV10-3 NA NA CAPSKWFF TGTGCCCCGTCAAAATGGTTCTTC
TRBJ2-7 TRBV27 TRBD2 NA CASSLLGLAGLPIYEQYF TGTGCCAGCAGTTTATTGGGACTAGCGGGACTTCCAATCTACGAGCAGTACTTC
TRBJ2-7 TRBV6-1 NA NA CASRRTVEQYF TGTGCCAGCAGAAGAACCGTCGAGCAGTACTTC
TRBJ1-6 TRBV28 NA NA CASSPFSGSYSPLHF TGTGCCAGCAGTCCCTTTTCAGGGTCGTATTCACCCCTCCACTTT
TRBJ2-6 TRBV28 NA NA CASTSSSGANVLTF TGTGCCAGCACCTCCTCCTCTGGGGCCAACGTCCTGACTTTC
TRBJ2-4 TRBV21-1 NA NA CASSKAREEKGDRTLFSNIQYF TGTGCCAGCAGCAAAGCGCGAGAGGAAAAAGGAGACAGGACCCTCTTCTCGAACATTCAGTACTTC
TRBJ2-2 TRBV30 TRBD1 NA CAWRAGGWAGELFF TGTGCCTGGAGGGCAGGGGGCTGGGCCGGGGAGCTGTTTTTT
TRBJ2-7 TRBV15 NA NA CATSKGGRQHQEQYF TGTGCCACCAGCAAAGGAGGGCGACAGCATCAGGAGCAGTACTTC
TRBJ2-5 TRBV28 TRBD2 NA CASSDGLAGQETQYF TGTGCCAGCAGTGACGGACTAGCGGGACAAGAGACCCAGTACTTC
TRBJ2-7 TRBV4-2 NA NA CASSPSNYRSSYEQYF TGTGCCAGCAGCCCTTCTAACTACCGAAGCTCCTACGAGCAGTACTTC
TRBJ1-5 TRBV7-2 NA NA CASSRQGNQPQHF TGTGCCAGCAGCCGACAGGGCAATCAGCCCCAGCATTTT
TRBJ2-7 TRBV19 NA once CASIELGHIYEQYF TGTGCCAGTATCGAGTTGGGACACATCTACGAGCAGTACTTC
TRBJ1-4 TRBV5-6 TRBD1 once CASSSGQGARGLFF TGTGCCAGCAGCTCTGGACAGGGGGCGCGAGGACTGTTTTTT
TRBJ2-7 TRBV28 NA NA CASSFSGLGYEQYF TGTGCCAGCAGTTTTAGCGGACTGGGCTACGAGCAGTACTTC
TRBJ2-1 TRBV7-9 NA NA CASTNLPNEQFF TGTGCCAGCACTAACCTACCCAATGAGCAGTTCTTC
TRBJ2-7 TRBV5-5 NA few CASSSLALAYEQYF TGTGCCAGCAGCTCTTTGGCCCTCGCTTACGAGCAGTACTTC